This T cell receptor (beta chain) comes out of a study of OX40 agonist ivuxolimab in advanced cancers. General notes on the study: Ivuxolimab was an agonistic, fully human IgG2 monoclonal antibody directed against OX40 (CD134), a costimulatory receptor. The point of sequencing TCRbeta in the periphery was to test whether ivuxolimab changed TCR sequence diversity and drove clonal T-cell expansion. Patients were allowed to have had prior anti-PD-1, anti-PD-L1 or anti-CTLA-4 therapy, and more than 35% of the dose-escalation patients had been treated with checkpoint inhibitors. In the dose-escalation cohort, around four fifths of patients were male, and the mean age was around 60 years with a range of roughly 23 to 79. Three dose-escalation patients achieved partial responses, one with hepatocellular carcinoma and two with cutaneous melanoma. Intravenous ivuxolimab was administered to patients every 2 weeks at six dose levels: 0.01, 0.1, 0.3, 1.5, 3 and 10 mg/kg. The paper reports the monotherapy dose-escalation portion (N of about 54 patients) of the phase I ivuxolimab trial. Of the roughly 50 dose-escalation patients, hepatocellular carcinoma was present in about 20, melanoma in approximately 15, renal cell carcinoma in 9 and head and neck cancer in 9.

The trial excluded patients who had a history of autoimmune disease or were on systemic immunosuppression. In every dose cohort, peripheral blood was drawn for TCR sequencing at baseline, cycle 4 day 1, and cycle 7 day 1. The samples were drawn from a first-in-human, open-label, multicenter phase I dose-escalation trial of ivuxolimab. Adults with locally advanced or metastatic melanoma, renal cell, hepatocellular, or head and neck squamous cell carcinoma were enrolled in the trial. CD4+ and CD8+ T cells were sorted separately from peripheral blood before TCR sequencing. The investigation overall reported the following: The antigen specificity of the clonally expanded peripheral T cells was not determined. At doses from 0.1 to 3.0 mg/kg, clonal expansion was seen in both CD4+ and CD8+ blood T cells between baseline and week 6. Low levels of normalized T-cell clonal expansion were also shown by some nonresponding patients. In the 0.1-3.0 mg/kg groups, partial responders were among the patients with the lowest normalized peripheral clonal expansion, particularly in CD8+ T cells. After ivuxolimab, more expanded clones were found on average in CD8+ T cells than in CD4+ T cells.

This clone was recorded once. Its antigen is unknown. The input lacks base qualities; no much larger clone sits a single base away. Genomic DNA was isolated from the sorted cells so that the TCRbeta CDR3 region could be sequenced. TCRbeta CDR3 regions were sequenced using the immunoSEQ Assay. The table was pulled from immuneACCESS by TCRdb, which kept in-frame rearrangements only. Such tables lose some clones; where checked, under half of the loss comes from unresolved V genes, and the rest has no known cause. The sample includes about 50,000 clones, with 85% observed a single time. The top ten hold approximately 3% of the sample. Sequenced here: CD4+ or CD8+ T cells sorted from blood, sampled in a trial of the OX40 agonist ivuxolimab. The receptor was derived from an adult with an advanced solid tumor such as melanoma, head and neck, liver or kidney cancer.

The DNA is TGTGCCAGCAGGATTGGACTTCCAGATACGCAGTATTTT. Its translation is CASRIGLPDTQYF. The chain employs TRBV2 and TRBJ2-3; TRBD2 might be the D gene, on 5 matching bases. The junction shows trimming of 6 bases on V and 4 bases on J, plus 11 bases between the germline ends. Looking up the germline V gene yields CDR1 SNHLY and CDR2 FYNNEI. The CDR3 covers 13 residues, taking in both the cysteine and the phenylalanine. The only DNA kept is the CDR3, 39 bases in frame from the first base.